There are a few counts of the clone carrying this T cell receptor beta chain. With 60 Vbeta and 13 Jbeta primers, the PCR was carried out. The table came from immunoSEQ multiplex PCR; TCRdb's copy has only in-frame clones and leaves some out. In the table there are some 160,000 clones, approximately 81% of which are singletons. The data are from a study of cytomegalovirus exposure and HLA in healthy donors. The CDR3 loop spans 14 amino acids. V lost 3 bases to trimming and J lost 7 bases, with 16 bases between them. Germline V gene sequence: CDR1 SGHKS, CDR2 YYEKEE (reference sequence). The TCR sequence derives from a boy between 2 and 10 years old in good health and CMV-seronegative. Specimen: PBMCs. The genes are TRBV5-5 and TRBJ1-2; perhaps TRBD1 as D (5 bases). The CDR3 nucleotides are TGTGCCAGCAGCTCGGGACTGCCGACGGCTGGCTACACCTTC. Its protein product is CASSSGLPTAGYTF.